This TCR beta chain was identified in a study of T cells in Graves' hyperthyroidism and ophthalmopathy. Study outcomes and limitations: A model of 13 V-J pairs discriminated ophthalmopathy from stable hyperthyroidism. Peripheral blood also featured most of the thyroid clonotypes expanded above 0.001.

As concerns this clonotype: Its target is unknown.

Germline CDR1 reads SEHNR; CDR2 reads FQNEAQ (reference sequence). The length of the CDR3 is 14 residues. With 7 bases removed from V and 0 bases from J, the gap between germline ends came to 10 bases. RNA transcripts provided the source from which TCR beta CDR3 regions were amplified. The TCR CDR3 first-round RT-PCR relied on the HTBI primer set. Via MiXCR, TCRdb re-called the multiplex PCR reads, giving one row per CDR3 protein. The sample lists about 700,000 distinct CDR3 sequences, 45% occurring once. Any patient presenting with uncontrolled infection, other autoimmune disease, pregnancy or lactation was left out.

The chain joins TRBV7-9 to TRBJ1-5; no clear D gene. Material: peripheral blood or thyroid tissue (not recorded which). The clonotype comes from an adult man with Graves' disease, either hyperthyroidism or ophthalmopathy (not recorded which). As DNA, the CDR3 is TGTGCCAGCAAAAGCAGTTATAGCAATCAGCCCCAGCATTTT. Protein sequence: CASKSSYSNQPQHF.